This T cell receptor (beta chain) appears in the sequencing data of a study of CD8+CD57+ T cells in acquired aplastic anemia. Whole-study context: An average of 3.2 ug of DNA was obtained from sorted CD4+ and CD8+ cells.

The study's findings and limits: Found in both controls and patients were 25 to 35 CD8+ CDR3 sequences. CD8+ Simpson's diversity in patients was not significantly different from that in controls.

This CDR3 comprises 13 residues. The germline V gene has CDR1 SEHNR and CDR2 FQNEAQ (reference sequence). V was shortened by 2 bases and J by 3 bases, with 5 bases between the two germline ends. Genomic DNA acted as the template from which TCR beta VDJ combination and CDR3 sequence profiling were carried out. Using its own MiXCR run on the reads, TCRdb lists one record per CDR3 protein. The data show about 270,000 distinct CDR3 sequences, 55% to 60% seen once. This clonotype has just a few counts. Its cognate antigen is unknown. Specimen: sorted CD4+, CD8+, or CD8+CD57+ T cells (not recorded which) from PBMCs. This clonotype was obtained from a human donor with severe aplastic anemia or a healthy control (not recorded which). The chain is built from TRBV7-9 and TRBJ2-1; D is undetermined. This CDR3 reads CASSLSDYNEQFF. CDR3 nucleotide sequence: TGTGCCAGCAGCTTATCTGACTACAATGAGCAGTTCTTC.